Following are 13 T cell receptor beta chains from one sample sequenced in a study of blood T cell repertoires in COVID-19. The method was immunoSEQ multiplex PCR; TCRdb's version includes in-frame clones alone and lacks a portion of them. This table has approximately 450,000 clones, approximately 90% appearing once. Sequenced input: PBMCs or T cells enriched from blood (not recorded which). Receptors originate from a woman aged 18-29 years with acute COVID-19.

This chain links TRBV4-3 with TRBJ1-1; TRBD1 might be the D (5 bases). Germline assignment: CDR1 LGHNA and CDR2 YSLEER. This CDR3 is 13 amino acids long. V lost 0 bases and J 9 bases, leaving 11 bases between the germline ends. The CDR3 bases are TGCGCCAGCAGCCAAGAAAAAGCAGGGCAAGCTTTCTTT. It translates to CASSQEKAGQAFF.

This sequence joins TRBV30 and TRBJ2-3; 10 bases agree with TRBD2. Germline lookup yields CDR1 GTSNPN and CDR2 SVGIG (reference sequence). This CDR3 has 15 residues. Germline trimming cut 5 bases from V and 3 bases from J; bases unmatched to any gene: 8. CDR3 DNA: TGTGCCTGGGCCCCTAGCGGGAGTATTACAGATACGCAGTATTTT. Residues: CAWAPSGSITDTQYF.

The sample holds a few counts of this clone. V is TRBV5-1 and J is TRBJ1-1; 8 bases fit TRBD1. The length of the CDR3 is 14 residues. Germline V lookup: CDR1 SGHRS, CDR2 YFSETQ. V lost 3 bases, J lost 4 bases, and 5 bases stayed unmatched. The CDR3 is CASSSGDRTTEAFF. The CDR3 nucleotides are TGCGCCAGCAGCTCTGGGGACAGGACCACTGAAGCTTTCTTT. The variable domain in full, with the rest retrieved from reference TRBV5-1 and TRBJ1-1, is KAGVTQTPRYLIKTRGQQVTLSCSPISGHRSVSWYQQTPGQGLQFLFEYFSETQRNKGNFPGRFSGRQFSNSRSEMNVSTLELGDSALYLCASSSGDRTTEAFFGQGTRLTVV.

The J gene is TRBJ1-3, the V gene TRBV5-6; TRBD1 matches at 11 bases. J lost 2 bases, V lost 3 bases, and 1 base had no gene match. Germline V gene data show CDR1 as SGHDT and CDR2 as YYEEEE. This CDR3 comprises 15 residues. CDR3 in amino acids: CASSWGQGAGNTIYF. The CDR3 coding sequence is TGTGCCAGCAGCTGGGGACAGGGGGCTGGAAACACCATATATTTT.

This clone was seen once. V usage is TRBV29-1 and J usage is TRBJ1-1; weak D call: TRBD1 (5 bases). The CDR3 loop spans 11 amino acids. V was trimmed by 6 bases and J by 5 bases, leaving 10 bases between them. The germline V gene has CDR1 SQVTM and CDR2 ANQGSEA. The CDR3 nucleotides read TGCAGCGTCCAGGGTCAGACTGAAGCTTTCTTT. Translation gives CSVQGQTEAFF.

This clone is a singleton in its sample. The rearrangement uses TRBV6-2 or TRBV6-3 and TRBJ2-5; tentatively, D is TRBD2 (5 bases). Per the germline V gene, CDR1 is MNHEY and CDR2 is SVGEGT. V gave up 3 bases and J gave up 4 bases, with 15 bases separating them. This CDR3 has 15 residues. The CDR3 spells CASSYGLDYRETQYF. CDR3 coding DNA: TGTGCCAGCAGTTATGGATTAGACTATAGAGAGACCCAGTACTTC.

A remark on this clone: Different DNA sequences within this sample yield the same CDR3. J is TRBJ1-1 and V is TRBV5-4; maybe TRBD1 (5 bases). CDR1 and CDR2 from the germline V gene are SGHNT and YYREEE (reference sequence). The CDR3 covers 14 residues. The V end lost 4 bases, the J end lost 1 base, and 11 bases lay between the germline ends. CDR3 nucleotide sequence: TGTGCCAGCAGCCTAGATAGGGGGAACACTGAAGCTTTCTTT. Amino acid sequence: CASSLDRGNTEAFF. The full variable domain, its missing parts supplied by reference TRBV5-4 and TRBJ1-1, is ETGVTQSPTHLIKTRGQQVTLRCSSQSGHNTVSWYQQALGQGPQFIFQYYREEENGRGNFPPRFSGLQFPNYSSELNVNALELDDSALYLCASSLDRGNTEAFFGQGTRLTVV.

This clone was picked up one time. The J gene is TRBJ1-4, the V gene TRBV2; perhaps TRBD1 as D (5 bases). V dropped 5 bases and J dropped 4 bases, with 17 bases sitting between them. The CDR3 sequence is 16 residues long. CDR1 and CDR2 (germline): SNHLY, FYNNEI. The CDR3 spells CASSRSRQWSNEKLFF. CDR3 in DNA: TGTGCCAGCAGTCGATCCCGACAGTGGAGTAATGAAAAACTGTTTTTT. Together with reference TRBV2 and TRBJ1-4, the CDR3 gives the full variable domain: EPEVTQTPSHQVTQMGQEVILRCVPISNHLYFYWYRQILGQKVEFLVSFYNNEISEKSEIFDDQFSVERPDGSNFTLKIRSTKLEDSAMYFCASSRSRQWSNEKLFFGSGTQLSVL.

This rearrangement joins TRBV5-1 to TRBJ1-2; 7 bases fit TRBD1. J gave up 8 bases and V 4 bases, and 14 bases lay outside the gene matches. The CDR3 is made up of 15 amino acids. CDR1 SGHRS and CDR2 YFSETQ come from the germline V gene. The CDR3 is CASSRETGLTMGYTF. The CDR3 DNA follows: TGCGCCAGCAGCAGGGAGACAGGGTTAACTATGGGCTACACCTTC.

The chain combines TRBV30 with TRBJ1-5; D may be TRBD1 (5 bases). V lost 3 bases to trimming and J lost 7 bases, with 19 bases between them. Germline CDR1 reads GTSNPN; CDR2 reads SVGIG (reference sequence). The CDR3 has 15 residues. The DNA of the CDR3 is TGTGCCTGGAGCCCTCAGGGAAACCAAGTACAGCCCCAGCATTTT. Its protein product is CAWSPQGNQVQPQHF.

V usage is TRBV9 and J usage is TRBJ1-3, with D unresolved. V was pared by 3 bases and J by 4 bases, with 8 bases between. This CDR3 is built from 13 residues. Looked up from germline, CDR1 is SGDLS and CDR2 is YYNGEE. The CDR3 sequence: CASSGFQGNTIYF. CDR3 nucleotides: TGTGCCAGCAGCGGGTTTCAGGGAAACACCATATATTTT.

This sequence joins TRBV28 and TRBJ2-7; D is undetermined. Trimming cost V 4 bases and J 3 bases, with 4 bases left between them. CDR3 size: 11 residues. Germline V gene sequence: CDR1 MDHEN, CDR2 SYDVKM. The CDR3 nucleotides read TGTGCCAGCAGTTCCATCTACGAGCAGTACTTC. It translates to CASSSIYEQYF.

The chain carries TRBV13 and TRBJ1-6; TRBD1 might be the D (6 bases). With 3 bases removed from V and 5 bases from J, the gap between germline ends came to 11 bases. The CDR3 runs 15 residues. The germline CDR1 and CDR2 sequences are PRHDT and FYEKMQ (reference sequence). This CDR3 is CASSFRQVNNSPLHF. The CDR3 DNA sequence: TGTGCCAGCAGCTTCCGACAGGTTAATAATTCACCCCTCCACTTT. The full variable domain, rest sourced from reference TRBV13 and TRBJ1-6, is AAGVIQSPRHLIKEKRETATLKCYPIPRHDTVYWYQQGPGQDPQFLISFYEKMQSDKGSIPDRFSAQQFSDYHSELNMSSLELGDSALYFCASSFRQVNNSPLHFGNGTRLTVT.